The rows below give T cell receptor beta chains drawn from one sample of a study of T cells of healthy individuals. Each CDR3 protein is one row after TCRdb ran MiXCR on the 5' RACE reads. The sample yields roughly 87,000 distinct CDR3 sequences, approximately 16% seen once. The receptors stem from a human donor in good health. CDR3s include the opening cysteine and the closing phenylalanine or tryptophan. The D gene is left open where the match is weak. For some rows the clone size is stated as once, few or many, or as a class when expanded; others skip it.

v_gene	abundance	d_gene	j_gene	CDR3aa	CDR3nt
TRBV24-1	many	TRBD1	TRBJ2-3	CATTSGTGDTDTQYF	TGTGCCACCACCTCCGGGACAGGGGACACAGATACGCAGTATTTT
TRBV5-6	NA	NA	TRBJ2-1	CATQYKGSYNEQFF	TGTGCCACCCAGTATAAGGGCTCCTACAATGAGCAGTTCTTC
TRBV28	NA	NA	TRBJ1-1	CASRDTEAFF	TGTGCCAGCAGGGACACTGAAGCTTTCTTT
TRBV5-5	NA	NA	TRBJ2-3	CASSSTASTDTQYF	TGTGCCAGCAGCTCGACAGCTAGCACAGATACGCAGTATTTT
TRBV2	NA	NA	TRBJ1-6	CASSDQGMNNSPLHF	TGTGCCAGCAGTGACCAGGGGATGAATAATTCACCCCTCCACTTT
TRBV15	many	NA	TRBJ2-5	CATSRDKLGANF	TGTGCCACCAGCAGAGATAAGCTAGGGGCGAACTTC
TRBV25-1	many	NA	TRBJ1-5	CASSEEGVQPQHF	TGTGCCAGCAGTGAAGAAGGGGTTCAGCCCCAGCATTTT
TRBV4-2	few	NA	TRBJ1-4	CASSQDGWWEKLFF	TGTGCCAGCAGCCAAGACGGTTGGTGGGAAAAACTGTTTTTT
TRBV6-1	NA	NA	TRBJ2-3	CASSEWAGGRTGTDTQYF	TGTGCCAGCAGTGAATGGGCGGGCGGCAGGACCGGCACAGATACGCAGTATTTT
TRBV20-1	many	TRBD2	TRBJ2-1	CSARNLAGNEQFF	TGCAGTGCTAGAAACCTAGCGGGAAATGAGCAGTTCTTC
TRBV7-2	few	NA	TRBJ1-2	CASSLLVGGLGYGYTF	TGTGCCAGCAGCTTATTGGTCGGGGGCCTTGGCTATGGCTACACCTTC
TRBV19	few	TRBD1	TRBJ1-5	CASSRGVGLTQPQHF	TGTGCCAGTAGCAGGGGGGTCGGGTTGACTCAGCCCCAGCATTTT
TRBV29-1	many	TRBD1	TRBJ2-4	CSVSGQASWDIQYF	TGCAGCGTTTCTGGACAGGCCTCTTGGGACATTCAGTACTTC
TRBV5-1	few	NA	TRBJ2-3	CASSSGTQRDTQYF	TGCGCCAGCAGCTCCGGGACCCAAAGGGATACGCAGTATTTT
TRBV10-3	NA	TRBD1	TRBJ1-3	CAIRQGVSGNTIYF	TGTGCCATCAGGCAGGGGGTTTCTGGAAACACCATATATTTT
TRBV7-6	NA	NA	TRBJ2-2	CASSRTLNTGELFF	TGTGCCAGCAGCCGGACCCTGAACACCGGGGAGCTGTTTTTT
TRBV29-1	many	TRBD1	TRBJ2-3	CSVDRGRRDTQYF	TGCAGCGTTGACAGGGGGAGACGAGATACGCAGTATTTT
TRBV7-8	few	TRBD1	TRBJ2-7	CASSLGQRLYEQYF	TGTGCCAGCAGCTTGGGACAGAGACTTTACGAGCAGTACTTC
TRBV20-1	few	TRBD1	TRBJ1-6	CSAANSQGGAGNSPLHF	TGCAGTGCTGCCAACTCGCAGGGGGGCGCGGGAAATTCACCCCTCCACTTT
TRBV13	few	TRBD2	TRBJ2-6	CASSPLAGVSGANVLTF	TGTGCCAGCAGTCCACTAGCGGGAGTGAGCGGGGCCAACGTCCTGACTTTC
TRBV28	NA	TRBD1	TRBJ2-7	CASRPRGTGIGEQYF	TGTGCCAGCAGACCCCGCGGGACAGGGATAGGCGAGCAGTACTTC
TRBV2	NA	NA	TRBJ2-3	CASSVVRDDTQYF	TGTGCCAGCAGTGTGGTGAGGGACGATACGCAGTATTTT
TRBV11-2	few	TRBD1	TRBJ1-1	CASVSGGQLMNTEAFF	TGTGCCAGCGTATCGGGGGGACAGCTCATGAACACTGAAGCTTTCTTT
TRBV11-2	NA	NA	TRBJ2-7	CASSPLGDGEQYF	TGTGCCAGCAGCCCCCTAGGGGATGGCGAGCAGTACTTC
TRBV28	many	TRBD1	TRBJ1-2	CASSGQGVAHGYTF	TGTGCCAGCAGTGGTCAGGGGGTAGCGCATGGCTACACCTTC
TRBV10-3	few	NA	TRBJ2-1	CAISKNSGLNNEQFF	TGTGCCATCAGTAAAAATAGTGGACTTAACAATGAGCAGTTCTTC
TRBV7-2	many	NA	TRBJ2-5	CASSLLLGGTEETQYF	TGTGCCAGCAGCTTATTGCTCGGGGGCACAGAAGAGACCCAGTACTTC
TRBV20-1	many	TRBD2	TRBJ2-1	CSALELAGGYNEQFF	TGCAGTGCTTTGGAGCTAGCGGGAGGGTACAATGAGCAGTTCTTC
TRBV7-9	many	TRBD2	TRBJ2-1	CASSLASVGGGNTQFF	TGTGCCAGCAGCTTAGCGTCAGTCGGCGGGGGGAATACGCAGTTCTTC
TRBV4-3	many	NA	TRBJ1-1	CASSQGLGPLEAFF	TGCGCCAGCAGCCAAGGACTAGGGCCCCTTGAAGCTTTCTTT
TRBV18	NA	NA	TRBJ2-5	CASSSTWETQYF	TGTGCCAGCTCCTCAACCTGGGAGACCCAGTACTTC
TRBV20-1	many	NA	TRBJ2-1	CSAPAQGAGGLDEQFF	TGCAGTGCTCCGGCCCAGGGGGCGGGGGGGCTCGATGAGCAGTTCTTC
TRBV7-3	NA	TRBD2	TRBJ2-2	CASSPQGRGVGELFF	TGTGCCAGCAGCCCTCAGGGGCGGGGGGTCGGGGAGCTGTTTTTT
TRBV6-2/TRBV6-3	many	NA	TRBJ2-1	CASTGTPSSYNEQFF	TGTGCCAGCACTGGAACGCCCAGCTCCTACAATGAGCAGTTCTTC
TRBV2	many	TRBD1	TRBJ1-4	CAIDDRGRLFF	TGTGCCATAGACGACAGGGGGAGGCTGTTTTTT
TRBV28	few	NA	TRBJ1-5	CASSPPYQPQHF	TGTGCCAGCAGCCCTCCCTATCAGCCCCAGCATTTT
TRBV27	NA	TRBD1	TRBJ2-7	CASSSSTGVISYEQYF	TGTGCCAGCAGTTCGTCGACAGGGGTCATCTCCTACGAGCAGTACTTC
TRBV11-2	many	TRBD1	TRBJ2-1	CASSHTAGTGYRDEQFF	TGTGCCAGCAGCCACACCGCCGGGACAGGGTATAGGGATGAGCAGTTCTTC
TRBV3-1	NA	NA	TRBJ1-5	CASSQEGRTGPHQPQHF	TGTGCCAGCAGCCAAGAAGGAAGAACAGGGCCTCATCAGCCCCAGCATTTT
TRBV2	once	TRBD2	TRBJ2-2	CASSFSGGAWTGELFF	TGTGCCAGCAGTTTTAGCGGGGGGGCCTGGACCGGGGAGCTGTTTTTT
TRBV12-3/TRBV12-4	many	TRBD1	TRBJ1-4	CASSQGAANEKLFF	TGTGCCAGCAGTCAGGGGGCGGCTAATGAAAAACTGTTTTTT
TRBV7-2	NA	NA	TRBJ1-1	CASSLVGGYTEAFF	TGTGCCAGCAGCTTAGTGGGTGGATACACTGAAGCTTTCTTT
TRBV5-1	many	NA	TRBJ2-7	CASSFETDTYEQYF	TGCGCCAGCAGCTTTGAAACGGATACCTACGAGCAGTACTTC
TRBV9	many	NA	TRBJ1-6	CASSGRGPSSPLHF	TGTGCCAGCAGCGGCCGGGGGCCTTCTTCACCCCTCCACTTT
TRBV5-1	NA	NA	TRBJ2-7	CASSLAGVGNYEQYF	TGCGCCAGCAGCTTGGCCGGTGTCGGGAACTACGAGCAGTACTTC
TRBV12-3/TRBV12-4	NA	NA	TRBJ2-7	CASSPGTSRVDYEQYF	TGTGCCAGCAGTCCCGGGACCAGCAGGGTCGACTACGAGCAGTACTTC
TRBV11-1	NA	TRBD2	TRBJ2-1	CASSLATGGGSDEQFF	TGTGCCAGCAGCTTAGCCACAGGCGGGGGGTCCGATGAGCAGTTCTTC
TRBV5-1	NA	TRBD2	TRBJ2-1	CASSTGLAELYNEQFF	TGCGCCAGCAGCACGGGACTAGCGGAGCTATACAATGAGCAGTTCTTC
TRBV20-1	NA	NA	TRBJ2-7	CSARETGTAWDYF	TGCAGTGCTAGAGAAACCGGGACGGCATGGGACTACTTC
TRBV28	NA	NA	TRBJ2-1	CASSLLGTQYNEQFF	TGTGCCAGCAGTTTACTCGGGACGCAGTACAATGAGCAGTTCTTC
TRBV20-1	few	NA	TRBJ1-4	CSARDREKLFF	TGCAGTGCTAGAGACAGGGAAAAACTGTTTTTT
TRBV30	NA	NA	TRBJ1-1	CAWKPGRVNTEAFF	TGTGCCTGGAAGCCGGGACGGGTGAACACTGAAGCTTTCTTT
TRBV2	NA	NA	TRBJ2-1	CASRAPGGNEQFF	TGTGCCAGCAGGGCGCCTGGTGGGAATGAGCAGTTCTTC
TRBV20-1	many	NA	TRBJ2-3	CSAPEGGSDTQYF	TGCAGTGCTCCTGAGGGGGGGTCAGATACGCAGTATTTT
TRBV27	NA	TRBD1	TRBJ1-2	CASSRRGYDGYTF	TGTGCCAGCAGTCGCAGGGGGTACGATGGCTACACCTTC